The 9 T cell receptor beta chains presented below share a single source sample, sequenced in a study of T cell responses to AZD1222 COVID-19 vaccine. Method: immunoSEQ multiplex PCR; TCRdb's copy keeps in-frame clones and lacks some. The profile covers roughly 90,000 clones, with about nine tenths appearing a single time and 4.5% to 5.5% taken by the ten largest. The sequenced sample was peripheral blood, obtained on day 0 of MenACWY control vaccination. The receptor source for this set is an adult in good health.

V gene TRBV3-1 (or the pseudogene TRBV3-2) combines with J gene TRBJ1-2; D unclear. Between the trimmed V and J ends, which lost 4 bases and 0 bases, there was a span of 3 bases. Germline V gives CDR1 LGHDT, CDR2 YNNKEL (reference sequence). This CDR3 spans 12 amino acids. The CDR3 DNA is TGTGCCAGCAGCCGACCTAACTATGGCTACACCTTC. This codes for CASSRPNYGYTF.

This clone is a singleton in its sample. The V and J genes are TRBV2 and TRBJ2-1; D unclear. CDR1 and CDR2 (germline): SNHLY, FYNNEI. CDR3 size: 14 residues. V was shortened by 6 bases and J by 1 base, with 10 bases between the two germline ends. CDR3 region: CASRAAPSYNEQFF. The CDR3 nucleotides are TGTGCCAGCAGGGCGGCCCCATCCTACAATGAGCAGTTCTTC.

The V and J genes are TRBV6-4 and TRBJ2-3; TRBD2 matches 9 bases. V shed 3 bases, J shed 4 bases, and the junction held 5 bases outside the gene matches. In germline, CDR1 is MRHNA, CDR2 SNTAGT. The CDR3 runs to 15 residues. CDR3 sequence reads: CASSEVAGAADTQYF. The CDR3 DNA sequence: TGTGCCAGCAGTGAAGTAGCGGGAGCGGCAGATACGCAGTATTTT.

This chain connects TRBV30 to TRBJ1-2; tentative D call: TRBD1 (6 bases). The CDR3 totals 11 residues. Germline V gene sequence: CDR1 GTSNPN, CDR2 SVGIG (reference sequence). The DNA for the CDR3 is TGTGCTTTAGGGGGGCTGGATGACTACACCTTC. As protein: CALGGLDDYTF.

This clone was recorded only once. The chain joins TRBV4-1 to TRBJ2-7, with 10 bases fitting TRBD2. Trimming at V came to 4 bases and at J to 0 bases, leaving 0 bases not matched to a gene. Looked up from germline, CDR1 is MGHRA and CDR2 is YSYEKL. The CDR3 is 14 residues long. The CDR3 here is CASSRTSGSYEQYF. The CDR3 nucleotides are TGCGCCAGCAGCCGGACTAGCGGCTCCTACGAGCAGTACTTC.

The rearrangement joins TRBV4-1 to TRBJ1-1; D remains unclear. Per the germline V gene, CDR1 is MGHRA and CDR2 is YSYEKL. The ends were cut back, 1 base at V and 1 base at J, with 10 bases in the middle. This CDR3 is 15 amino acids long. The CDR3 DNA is TGCGCCAGCAGCCAAGGCGTATGGGGGAACACTGAAGCTTTCTTT. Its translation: CASSQGVWGNTEAFF.

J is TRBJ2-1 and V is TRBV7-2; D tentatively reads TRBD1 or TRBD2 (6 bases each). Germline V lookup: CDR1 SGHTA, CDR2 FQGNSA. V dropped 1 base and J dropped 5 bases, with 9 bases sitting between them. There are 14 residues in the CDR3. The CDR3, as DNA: TGTGCCAGCAGCTTAGGGGGGGACAACAATGAGCAGTTCTTC. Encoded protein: CASSLGGDNNEQFF.

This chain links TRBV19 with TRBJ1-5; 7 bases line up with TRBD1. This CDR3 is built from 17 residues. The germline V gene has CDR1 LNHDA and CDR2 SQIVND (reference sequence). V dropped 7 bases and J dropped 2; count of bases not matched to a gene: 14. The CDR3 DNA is TGTGCCAGTAAAGGGGACAGACGACCGTTTGGCAATCAGCCCCAGCATTTT. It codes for CASKGDRRPFGNQPQHF.

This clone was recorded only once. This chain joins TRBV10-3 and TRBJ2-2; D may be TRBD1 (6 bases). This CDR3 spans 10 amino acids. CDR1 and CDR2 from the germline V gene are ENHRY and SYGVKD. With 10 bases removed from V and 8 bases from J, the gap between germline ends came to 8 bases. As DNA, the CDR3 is TGTGCCAGCGGACAGGGGGAGCTGTTTTTT. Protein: CASGQGELFF.